The 20 T cell receptor beta chains listed next were all sequenced from one sample in a study of blood T cells in healthy people across ages. A second PCR of 7 to 11 cycles used a sample-barcoded 5' primer and a J-beta primer mix. MiXCR, run by TCRdb on the 5' RACE reads, gives a single entry per CDR3 protein. The sample includes about 1.5 million distinct CDR3 sequences, 42% of them seen just once. Sequenced sample: blood. The receptors were gathered from a woman aged 18-35 years in good health.

This chain links TRBV6-1 with TRBJ2-7, with 9 bases lining up with TRBD2. The J call is doubtful: the DNA matches TRBJ2-4 better. The CDR3 extends over 16 amino acids. Germline V CDR1 and CDR2: MNHNS, SASEGT. The chain's CDR3 is CASSEFGAGGGDIQYF. As DNA, the CDR3 is TGTGCCAGCAGTGAATTCGGGGCGGGGGGGGGTGACATTCAGTACTTC.

About this clonotype itself: At one boundary the junction diverges from the germline segment, which might be a read error. J is TRBJ2-1 and V is TRBV7-8; 8 nucleotides align to TRBD2. This CDR3 comprises 14 residues. CDR1 and CDR2 (germline): SGHVS, FQNEAQ. The CDR3 spells CTSSIYGGDNEQFF. In DNA form, the CDR3 reads TGTACCAGCAGCATCTACGGGGGGGACAATGAGCAGTTCTTC.

The chain employs TRBV29-1 and TRBJ1-4; D unresolved. CDR1 and CDR2 (germline): SQVTM, ANQGSEA. With 4 bases removed from V and 3 bases from J, the gap between germline ends came to 6 bases. The CDR3 has 12 residues. This CDR3 reads CSVVGPNEKLFF. The CDR3 bases are TGCAGCGTTGTGGGTCCTAATGAAAAACTGTTTTTT.

V gene TRBV7-9 combines with J gene TRBJ1-1; the match to TRBD1 covers 9 bases. Germline CDR1 is SEHNR and CDR2 is FQNEAQ (reference sequence). The J segment lost 2 bases and the V segment lost 5 bases, leaving 9 bases of the junction unmatched. The CDR3 has 16 residues. CDR3 in amino acids: CASSDGTGWGNTEAFF. CDR3 sequence (DNA): TGTGCCAGCAGCGACGGGACAGGGTGGGGCAACACTGAAGCTTTCTTT.

The V and J genes are TRBV29-1 and TRBJ1-1, with 7 bases that match TRBD1. With 7 bases clipped from V and 3 bases from J, the junction kept 8 bases outside the gene matches. The V gene's germline CDR1 is SQVTM and CDR2 ANQGSEA. This CDR3 has 13 residues. The CDR3, as DNA: TGCAGCGACCCGGACAGGAGTCACACTGAAGCTTTCTTT. Translating it yields CSDPDRSHTEAFF. Variable domain in full (rest from reference TRBV29-1 and TRBJ1-1): SAVISQKPSRDICQRGTSLTIQCQVDSQVTMMFWYRQQPGQSLTLIATANQGSEATYESGFVIDKFPISRPNLTFSTLTVSNMSPEDSSIYLCSDPDRSHTEAFFGQGTRLTVV.

This clonotype occurred a few times. The J gene is TRBJ1-2, the V gene TRBV3-1; D is unclear. Germline CDR1 reads LGHDT; CDR2 reads YNNKEL (reference sequence). The CDR3 consists of 13 residues. V was shortened by 4 bases and J by 4 bases, with 10 bases between the two germline ends. The CDR3, as DNA: TGTGCCAGCAGCCTCACAACGGCCTATGGCTACACCTTC. Its protein is CASSLTTAYGYTF. Filled out from reference TRBV3-1 and TRBJ1-2, the complete variable domain reads DTAVSQTPKYLVTQMGNDKSIKCEQNLGHDTMYWYKQDSKKFLKIMFSYNNKELIINETVPNRFSPKSPDKAHLNLHINSLELGDSAVYFCASSLTTAYGYTFGSGTRLTVV.

This CDR3 reads CASKGHRNTEAFF. The CDR3 DNA is TGCGCCAGCAAGGGACACAGGAACACTGAAGCTTTCTTT. This sequence joins TRBV4-1 and TRBJ1-1; maybe TRBD1 (6 bases). The CDR3 extends over 13 amino acids. Trimming stripped 7 bases from V and 1 base from J, with 10 bases between. Germline V gene data show CDR1 as MGHRA and CDR2 as YSYEKL.

In this sample, this clonotype turned up a few times. The rearrangement links TRBV6-2 or TRBV6-3 to TRBJ2-7; D is perhaps TRBD1 (6 bases). Germline V gene lookup returns CDR1 MNHEY and CDR2 SVGEGT. The CDR3 loop spans 14 amino acids. Trimming left V 6 bases short and J 2 bases short, with 14 bases between. CDR3: CASRNREPAYEQYF. Written as DNA, the CDR3 is TGTGCCAGCAGGAACAGGGAACCAGCCTACGAGCAGTACTTC.

On this clonotype: Germline is not matched at one junction end, which may reflect a read error. CDR3 loop: CASNQEGTAGTEAFF. CDR3 in DNA: TGCGCCAGCAACCAAGAAGGGACAGCGGGGACTGAAGCTTTCTTT. This chain uses TRBV4-1 with TRBJ1-1; 7 nucleotides match TRBD1. The CDR3 has 15 amino acids. The germline V gene has CDR1 MGHRA and CDR2 YSYEKL.

The V gene is TRBV6-5, the J gene TRBJ2-1; TRBD2 matches at 14 bases. The CDR3 totals 16 residues. CDR1 is MNHEY, CDR2 SVGAGI, per germline. V was pared by 5 bases and J by 12 bases, with 12 bases of the junction left unmatched. The CDR3 region has the DNA TGTGCCAGCAGTAAACAGGGGACTAGCGGGAGTATGGGGCAGTTCTTC. The encoded protein is CASSKQGTSGSMGQFF.

The V call is TRBV5-1, the J call TRBJ2-5; D is unclear. Germline CDR1 is SGHRS and CDR2 is YFSETQ. Trimming stripped 0 bases from V and 0 bases from J, with 6 bases between. CDR3 length: 14 residues. As DNA, the CDR3 is TGCGCCAGCAGCTTGGCGCCAGACCAAGAGACCCAGTACTTC. Its protein product is CASSLAPDQETQYF.

The rearrangement uses TRBV9 and TRBJ2-3, with 7 bases identical to TRBD2. With V trimmed by 4 bases and J by 5 bases, 7 bases remained unmatched. This CDR3 contains 14 residues. The V gene's germline CDR1 is SGDLS and CDR2 YYNGEE. The CDR3 DNA is TGTGCCAGCAGCACGGGCGGGGGTAGAGATACGCAGTATTTT. Translated: CASSTGGGRDTQYF.

This clonotype was counted between two and nine times. This sequence joins TRBV5-1 and TRBJ2-1, with D unclear. CDR1 and CDR2 (germline): SGHRS, YFSETQ. V lost 2 bases to trimming and J lost 4 bases, with 16 bases between them. The CDR3 covers 16 residues. The CDR3, as DNA: TGCGCCAGCAGCTTTGGCCCATCTAGACCGTACAATGAGCAGTTCTTC. Protein: CASSFGPSRPYNEQFF.

This clonotype was detected only a few times. The rearrangement links TRBV5-5 to TRBJ2-7, with TRBD1 matching 8 bases. The J segment lost 7 bases and the V segment lost 0 bases, leaving 15 bases of the junction unmatched. The CDR3 length is 17 residues. Germline V gene data show CDR1 as SGHKS and CDR2 as YYEKEE (reference sequence). DNA of the CDR3: TGTGCCAGCAGCTTGGCGGATCTGGGACAGGTCGTCGGTGAGCAGTACTTC. Protein sequence: CASSLADLGQVVGEQYF.

The chain carries TRBV20-1 and TRBJ2-1; 15 bases line up with TRBD2. From germline, CDR1 is DFQATT and CDR2 SNEGSKA (reference sequence). The CDR3 runs 14 residues. Germline trimming cut 3 bases from V and 6 bases from J; bases unmatched to any gene: 0. CDR3 bases: TGCAGTGCTAGGGGACTAGCGGGGGGCAATGAGCAGTTCTTC. Translated, it gives CSARGLAGGNEQFF.

This clonotype was picked up a small number of times. J is TRBJ2-1 and V is TRBV29-1, with D unclear. CDR1 and CDR2 from the germline V gene are SQVTM and ANQGSEA. CDR3 length: 14 residues. The germline V and J ends were trimmed by 6 bases and 2 bases, with 14 bases remaining between them. The CDR3 DNA reads as TGCAGCGTCCCAGCTAGAGGCCCCTACAATGAGCAGTTCTTC. Encoded protein: CSVPARGPYNEQFF.

This clonotype was recorded only once. The rearrangement links TRBV13 to TRBJ2-3; D gene unclear. The V gene's germline CDR1 is PRHDT and CDR2 FYEKMQ (reference sequence). V lost 6 bases, J lost 0 bases, and 16 bases lay in between. This CDR3 contains 16 residues. The CDR3 spells CASRAPRAPSTDTQYF. CDR3 DNA sequence: TGTGCCAGCAGAGCCCCTAGAGCCCCTAGCACAGATACGCAGTATTTT.

This chain uses TRBV6-1 with TRBJ2-7, with D perhaps matching TRBD1 (6 bases). V was cut by 3 bases and J by 7 bases, with 16 bases left in between. The CDR3 length is 14 residues. CDR1 and CDR2 (germline): MNHNS, SASEGT. The CDR3: CASSDRGTYNEQYF. Written as DNA, the CDR3 is TGTGCCAGCAGTGACAGGGGCACCTACAATGAGCAGTACTTC.

The chain couples TRBV6-2 or TRBV6-3 to TRBJ1-1; 9 positions agree with TRBD1. CDR3 size: 13 residues. Unmatched junction bases numbered 6, after V lost 5 bases and J lost 8 bases. Germline lookup yields CDR1 MNHEY and CDR2 SVGEGT. DNA of the CDR3: TGTGCCAGCAGTACGACAGGGGGACAAGAAGCTTTCTTT. Translation gives CASSTTGGQEAFF.

This rearrangement joins TRBV10-3 to TRBJ2-2; D uncertain. Trimming cost V 0 bases and J 1 base, with 9 bases left between them. The germline CDR1 and CDR2 sequences are ENHRY and SYGVKD. This CDR3 region has 16 residues. The CDR3 DNA reads as TGTGCCATCAGTGAGTCGAGCTTCAGGAACACCGGGGAGCTGTTTTTT. It yields the protein CAISESSFRNTGELFF.